These T cell receptor beta chains were read from a single sample in a study of graft-versus-host responses after intestinal transplantation. Their recognized antigens are unknown. TCRdb's table, derived via immunoSEQ multiplex PCR, lists solely in-frame clones and lacks some. The sample yields about 93,000 clones, about four fifths seen once. The source material was unstimulated CD4+ T cells sorted from spleen or lymph node cells, sampled before intestinal transplant. The receptors here all came from a human donor who received an intestinal transplant. Both conserved end residues are part of each CDR3. D genes are given only for firm matches. A row's size may be missing; if present it is once, few, many or a size class.

TRBV29-1,TRBD1,few,TRBJ1-1,TGCAGCGTTAGAGACAGGGGAGGCGGGAACACTGAAGCTTTCTTT,CSVRDRGGGNTEAFF
TRBV27,TRBD1,.,TRBJ1-5,TGTGCCAGCAGTCCCCTGACAGGGGGCGAGCAGCCCCAGCATTTT,CASSPLTGGEQPQHF
TRBV6-5,TRBD2,.,TRBJ2-7,TGTGCCAGCAGTTACTCGACTGGACTAGCGGCGTACGAGCAGTACTTC,CASSYSTGLAAYEQYF
TRBV10-1,.,.,TRBJ2-7,TGCGCCAGCAGTGAGGGCGGGCAAGCCTACGAGCAGTACTTC,CASSEGGQAYEQYF
TRBV5-1,TRBD2,.,TRBJ2-3,TGCGCCAGCAGCTTGGTTGGGACTAGCGGGGTAGCTAGCACAGATACGCAGTATTTT,CASSLVGTSGVASTDTQYF
TRBV5-1,.,.,TRBJ2-5,TGCGCCAGTTCCCGGAGCCCTCGGGAGACCCAGTACTTC,CASSRSPRETQYF
TRBV5-1,.,.,TRBJ2-2,TGCGCCAGCAGCTTGCAGGGGCCGGGCACCGGGGAGCTGTTTTTT,CASSLQGPGTGELFF
TRBV28,TRBD2,.,TRBJ2-6,TGTGCCAGCAGCCAGACGGGGGGGAGCATATACTCTGGGGCCAACGTCCTGACTTTC,CASSQTGGSIYSGANVLTF
TRBV18,TRBD1,.,TRBJ1-2,TGTGCCAGCTCACTCGGACAGGGGGATGGCTACACCTTC,CASSLGQGDGYTF
TRBV19,.,.,TRBJ1-2,TGTGCCAGTAGTAGGGGCACCCATGGCTACACCTTC,CASSRGTHGYTF
TRBV28,TRBD1,once,TRBJ2-7,TGTGCCAGCAGTCTCGGACAGGCCGAGCAGTACTTC,CASSLGQAEQYF
TRBV14,TRBD2,.,TRBJ2-1,TGTGCCAGCAGCCCCCTAGCGGGCCCCTACAATGAGCAGTTCTTC,CASSPLAGPYNEQFF
TRBV5-1,.,few,TRBJ1-3,TGCGCCAGCAGTCAGGGTGAAGCGTGGGCAAACACCATATATTTT,CASSQGEAWANTIYF
TRBV28,.,.,TRBJ1-4,TGTGCCAGCAGACAGGGCTTTGAAAAACTGTTTTTT,CASRQGFEKLFF
TRBV4-2,.,.,TRBJ2-7,TGTGCCAGCAGCCAAGATGTGGATCGCGGCCTGGTCGAGCAGTACTTC,CASSQDVDRGLVEQYF
TRBV18,.,.,TRBJ1-1,TGTGCCAGCTCACCCACGGGGGGCTTGATGAACACTGAAGCTTTCTTT,CASSPTGGLMNTEAFF
TRBV6-5,TRBD1,.,TRBJ1-1,TGTGCCAGCAGGTTAACAGGGGGCACTGAAGCTTTCTTT,CASRLTGGTEAFF
TRBV27,.,.,TRBJ1-6,TGTGCCAGCAACTCAGCGAGCTCCTATAATTCACCCCTCCACTTT,CASNSASSYNSPLHF
TRBV19,TRBD1,.,TRBJ2-7,TGTGCCAATCCCGGGACAGGGGCTTTCTACGAGCAGTACTTC,CANPGTGAFYEQYF
TRBV5-8,TRBD1,.,TRBJ2-1,TGTGCCACCCTCCGGGACAGGGGCTACAATGAGCAGTTCTTC,CATLRDRGYNEQFF
TRBV7-8,.,.,TRBJ1-5,TGTGCCAGCAGCTTAGGTGGGGGGGGCCTTTTGGAGCCCCAGCATTTT,CASSLGGGGLLEPQHF
TRBV2,TRBD1,.,TRBJ1-2,TGTGCCAGCATTCCGGGACAGGGGAGCTATGGCTACACCTTC,CASIPGQGSYGYTF
TRBV28,TRBD2,few,TRBJ2-7,TGTGCCAGCAGTTTCGGCGGGAGCCTACGCGAGCAGTACTTC,CASSFGGSLREQYF
TRBV18,.,.,TRBJ2-7,TGTGCCAGCTCACCACGGGGGACAGCCGGGGGACGGGAGCAGTACTTC,CASSPRGTAGGREQYF
TRBV6-1,.,.,TRBJ2-3,TGTGCCAGCAGTGAAGGAGAAGGGGGGGCGCAGTATTTT,CASSEGEGGAQYF
TRBV29-1,TRBD1,.,TRBJ2-2,TGCAGCGTTGACCCGGGACAGGGGAACACCGGGGAGCTGTTTTTT,CSVDPGQGNTGELFF
TRBV5-6,TRBD1,once,TRBJ1-4,TGTGCCAGCAGCGGGACAGAACAAAATGAAAAACTGTTTTTT,CASSGTEQNEKLFF
TRBV7-2,TRBD2,few,TRBJ2-1,TGTGCCAGCAGGCGGGGGGGCTCCTACAATGAGCAGTTCTTC,CASRRGGSYNEQFF
TRBV5-1,TRBD1,few,TRBJ1-5,TGCGCCAGCAGCTTGGGACAGGGGGATCAGCCCCAGCATTTT,CASSLGQGDQPQHF
TRBV5-1,TRBD1,.,TRBJ2-7,TGCGCCAGCACCTTCGCACAGGGGGTCCACGAGCAGTACTTC,CASTFAQGVHEQYF
TRBV5-1,TRBD1,.,TRBJ2-2,TGCGCCAGCAGCTTTACAGGGGGCAGTACCGGGGAGCTGTTTTTT,CASSFTGGSTGELFF
TRBV4-1,.,.,TRBJ1-2,TGCGCCAGCAGCCACCCAGGGAGGGATTTCTATGGCTACACCTTC,CASSHPGRDFYGYTF
TRBV29-1,TRBD2,.,TRBJ2-5,TGCAGCGCTTTCCCCGGACTAGCGGGAGCGAGTGAGCAAGAGACCCAGTACTTC,CSAFPGLAGASEQETQYF
TRBV7-9,TRBD2,.,TRBJ2-1,TGTGCCAGCAGCTTGGGCGGGGGGGCTTTGAATGAGCAGTTCTTC,CASSLGGGALNEQFF
TRBV5-1,.,.,TRBJ2-5,TGCGCCAGCAGCCCCGGGGCGGGAATGGGAGAGACCCAGTACTTC,CASSPGAGMGETQYF
TRBV5-1,.,.,TRBJ1-3,TGCGCCAGCAGCGCTGCCGGGACAGGAAACACCATATATTTT,CASSAAGTGNTIYF
TRBV9,TRBD2,.,TRBJ2-1,TGTGCCAGCAGCGTAGCGGTAGCGGGGGCCGATACCAATGAGCAGTTCTTC,CASSVAVAGADTNEQFF
TRBV6-5,.,.,TRBJ2-3,TGTGCCAGCAGTGACAGGTTTAGCACAGATACGCAGTATTTT,CASSDRFSTDTQYF
TRBV6-5,TRBD1,.,TRBJ2-7,TGTGCCAGCAGCCTTGGACAGGACTCCAGGGAGCAGTACTTC,CASSLGQDSREQYF
TRBV7-9,TRBD1,.,TRBJ2-7,TGTGCCAGCAGCCCGGACAGGGGGAAGGGCTACGAGCAGTACTTC,CASSPDRGKGYEQYF
TRBV30,.,.,TRBJ1-1,TGTGCCTGGAAAGACTTGGGGAACACTGAAGCTTTCTTT,CAWKDLGNTEAFF
TRBV14,TRBD1,.,TRBJ2-3,TGTGCCAGCAGCCAAACAGGGGGTAGCCCGAGTAATACGCAGTATTTT,CASSQTGGSPSNTQYF
TRBV5-8,.,many,TRBJ1-1,TGTGCCAGCAGCTTGCCAGGGCGAACTGAAGCTTTCTTT,CASSLPGRTEAFF